The entry below describes one T cell receptor (beta chain). Its matching antigen is unknown. This entry belongs to a study of T cell responses to AZD1222 COVID-19 vaccine. Whole-study results and caveats: Unmutated variant regions are reportedly the target of nearly half of TCRs that are spike-specific. Seropositive status at baseline applied to only 5 or 6 AZD1222 recipients. The span of vaccine-associated CD4 TCRs extended across spike, with dominance at 160-218 and 743-854. It should be noted that donors were predominantly white British and more often female, and clonal diversity was possibly underestimated.

The V segment lost 1 base and the J segment 11 bases; nucleotides outside the gene matches: 8. From germline, CDR1 is GTSNPN and CDR2 SVGIG (reference sequence). This CDR3 region has 14 residues. The assay was immunoSEQ multiplex PCR, and TCRdb's table has in-frame clones only and misses some. The repertoire consists of 150,000 to 200,000 clones, with more than 80% occurring once and the leading ten covering less than 3%. The sample consisted of peripheral blood, taken on day 0 of AZD1222 vaccination. The rearrangement uses TRBV30 and TRBJ1-6; 7 bases are a match to TRBD1. The clonotype originates from an adult in good health. DNA for the CDR3: TGTGCCTGGAGTGCCCCAGGGGGGGTGACACCCCTCCACTTT. Its translation: CAWSAPGGVTPLHF. Full variable domain (outside the CDR3, taken from reference TRBV30 and TRBJ1-6): SQTIHQWPATLVQPVGSPLSLECTVEGTSNPNLYWYRQAAGRGLQLLFYSVGIGQISSEVPQNLSASRPQDRQFILSSKKLLLSDSGFYLCAWSAPGGVTPLHFGNGTRLTVT.